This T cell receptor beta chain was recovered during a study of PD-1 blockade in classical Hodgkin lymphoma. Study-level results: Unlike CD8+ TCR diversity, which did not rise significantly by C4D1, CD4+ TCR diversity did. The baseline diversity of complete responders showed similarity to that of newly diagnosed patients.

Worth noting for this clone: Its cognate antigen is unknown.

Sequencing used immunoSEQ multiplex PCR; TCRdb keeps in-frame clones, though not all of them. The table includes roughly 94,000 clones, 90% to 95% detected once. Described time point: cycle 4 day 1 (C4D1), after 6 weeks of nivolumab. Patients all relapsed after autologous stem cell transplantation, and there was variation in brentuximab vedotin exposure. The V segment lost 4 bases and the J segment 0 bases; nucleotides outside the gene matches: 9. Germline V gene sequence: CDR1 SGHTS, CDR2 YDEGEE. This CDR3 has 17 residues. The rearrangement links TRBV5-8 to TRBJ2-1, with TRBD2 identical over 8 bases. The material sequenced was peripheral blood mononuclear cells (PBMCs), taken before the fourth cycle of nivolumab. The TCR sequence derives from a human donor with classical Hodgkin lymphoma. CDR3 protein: CASSGILAGLSYNEQFF. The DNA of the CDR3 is TGTGCCAGCAGCGGAATCCTAGCGGGCCTCTCCTACAATGAGCAGTTCTTC.